This T cell receptor beta chain came from a study of cytomegalovirus exposure and HLA in healthy donors. The PCR contained 60 Vbeta and 13 Jbeta primers. Here immunoSEQ multiplex PCR was the method, and the copy in TCRdb shows in-frame clones only, minus some. Of about 110,000 clones listed, just under 70% are singletons. Germline V gives CDR1 SGHTA, CDR2 FQGNSA. This CDR3 region has 15 residues. The junction had 3 bases not matched to a gene; V was cut back by 1 base and J by 1 base. Healthy bone marrow donors supplied every sample. A single count supports this clone. The sample comprised PBMCs. This receptor was taken from a woman aged 65 to 85 in good health and CMV-seropositive. The chain has TRBV7-2 and TRBJ2-7; 8 bases fit TRBD1. CDR3: CASSLVGTGSYEQYF. CDR3 DNA sequence: TGTGCCAGCAGCTTAGTGGGGACAGGTTCCTACGAGCAGTACTTC.